This paragraph covers one T cell receptor (beta chain) sequence. Authors' methods: Amplification of reference gene primers was used by the study to estimate nucleated cell counts. Profiling relied on immunoSEQ multiplex PCR, and the TCRdb table lists in-frame clones only, not all of them. V, J and clone size were drawn from that table, and D and trimming were deduced from the DNA. In the table there are some 150,000 clones, around four fifths of which are singletons. The data were taken from a study of blood T cell repertoires in COVID-19. About the research overall: From the United States, Italy and Spain came samples of acute and convalescent COVID-19. Sources were T cells, B-cell-depleted T cells, or PBMCs; the material itself was cDNA or gDNA.

The CDR3 runs 15 residues. V dropped 5 bases and J dropped 5; count of bases not matched to a gene: 10. Per the germline V gene, CDR1 is SGHTA and CDR2 is FQGNSA. Sequenced: peripheral blood. The chain recombines TRBV7-2 with TRBJ2-3; the match to TRBD2 covers 7 bases. This TCR derives from a human donor in a cohort sampled during active COVID-19. As DNA, the CDR3 is TGTGCCAGCAGCGTAAACCTAGCGGTGGGAGATACGCAGTATTTT. Protein sequence: CASSVNLAVGDTQYF.